These T cell receptor beta chains were read from a single sample in a study of PD-L1 blockade in urothelial cancer. Libraries were prepared by immunoSEQ multiplex PCR; TCRdb keeps only in-frame clonotypes and omits some of them. The sample has tens of thousands of clones; around 85% are singletons. The starting material was PBMCs, obtained around atezolizumab (anti-PD-L1) treatment. Receptors originate from a man aged 45-65 years with urothelial cancer. The CDR3 runs from the conserved cysteine through the conserved F or W. Each record gives: CDR3 length, J gene, V gene, D gene, clone size, CDR3 DNA, CDR3 protein. The D gene is left open where the match is weak. Clone size appears in some rows only: once, few, many, or a class for an expanded clone.

17 | TRBJ2-3 | TRBV12-5 | TRBD2 | - | TGTGCTAGTGGTTTGGGGTTAGCGGGAGGGAACACAGATACGCAGTATTTT | CASGLGLAGGNTDTQYF
15 | TRBJ2-3 | TRBV5-1 | - | - | TGCGCCAGCAGCTTGGAGGGGGGGCGGGGAGATACGCAGTATTTT | CASSLEGGRGDTQYF
14 | TRBJ2-5 | TRBV5-1 | - | - | TGCGCCAGCAGCTTCTTGAGTGGTGGAGAGACCCAGTACTTC | CASSFLSGGETQYF
14 | TRBJ1-1 | TRBV21-1 | - | - | TGTGCCAGCAGCCTCCAGGGGGCGGGAACTGAAGCTTTCTTT | CASSLQGAGTEAFF
16 | TRBJ1-3 | TRBV2 | TRBD1 | few | TGTGCCAGCAGTTCATCTCGGGACAGGGGTGGAAACACCATATATTTT | CASSSSRDRGGNTIYF
15 | TRBJ2-1 | TRBV5-1 | TRBD2 | - | TGCGCCAGCAGCTTGGAACTAGCGGGGAACAATGAGCAGTTCTTC | CASSLELAGNNEQFF
13 | TRBJ1-2 | TRBV5-4 | TRBD1 | - | TGTGCCAGCAAAACGACAGGGGTCTATGGCTACACCTTC | CASKTTGVYGYTF
14 | TRBJ1-2 | TRBV5-6 | - | once | TGTGCCAGCAGCTTGCCCCAACAGGGCCGAGGCTACACCTTC | CASSLPQQGRGYTF
14 | TRBJ1-1 | TRBV2 | - | - | TGTGCCAGCAAGTGGGCAGCTTGGAACACTGAAGCTTTCTTT | CASKWAAWNTEAFF
15 | TRBJ2-1 | TRBV28 | - | - | TGTGCCAGCAGTGCGCGGGTCTCAGTTTGGAATGAGCAGTTCTTC | CASSARVSVWNEQFF
14 | TRBJ2-1 | TRBV25-1 | - | - | TGTGCCAGCAGTGGGTCAGGGGTATACAATGAGCAGTTCTTC | CASSGSGVYNEQFF
12 | TRBJ2-1 | TRBV6-5 | - | - | TGTGCCAGCAGAACAGGGTACAATGAGCAGTTCTTC | CASRTGYNEQFF
14 | TRBJ1-1 | TRBV7-2 | - | - | TGTGCCAGCAGCTTAGACAGCTCGAACACTGAAGCTTTCTTT | CASSLDSSNTEAFF
11 | TRBJ1-3 | TRBV29-1 | - | - | TGCAGCGCCCCCCTCCGGGGCACCATATATTTT | CSAPLRGTIYF
15 | TRBJ1-4 | TRBV29-1 | - | - | TGCAGCGTTGAAGGAGCGGGAGGGAAGGGTGAAAAACTGTTTTTT | CSVEGAGGKGEKLFF
10 | TRBJ1-1 | TRBV20-1 | - | few | TGCAGTGTCGTACAGGGTGAAGCTTTCTTT | CSVVQGEAFF
17 | TRBJ1-5 | TRBV9 | - | - | TGTGCCAGCAGCAAAGACGGAGGATTCCTTAGCAATCAGCCCCAGCATTTT | CASSKDGGFLSNQPQHF
14 | TRBJ2-4 | TRBV19 | TRBD1 | - | TGTGCCAGTAGAACGACAGGGACCAAAAACATTCAGTACTTC | CASRTTGTKNIQYF
12 | TRBJ1-2 | TRBV2 | TRBD1 | few | TGTGCCAGCAGTCCAGGGGGTTATGGCTACACCTTC | CASSPGGYGYTF
11 | TRBJ1-1 | TRBV29-1 | - | - | TGCAGCGTTGAAGATCTGGAGGGGCCCATCTTT | CSVEDLEGPIF